Below, 16 T cell receptor beta chains from the same sample are listed, as sequenced in a study of blood T cell repertoires in COVID-19. The assay was immunoSEQ multiplex PCR, and TCRdb's table has in-frame clones only and misses some. The repertoire holds over 120,000 clones, with about 75% as singletons. The sequenced sample consisted of PBMCs or T cells enriched from blood (not recorded which). These receptors all come from a woman between 50 and 59 years old who had recovered from COVID-19.

This clone was detected once. V usage is TRBV28 and J usage is TRBJ2-1; a weak D match, TRBD1 (6 bases). The germline gives CDR1 MDHEN, CDR2 SYDVKM. This CDR3 region has 11 residues. V shed 5 bases and J shed 12 bases, with 11 bases lying between them. CDR3 bases: TGTGCCAGCAGTCTCCAGACAGGGCAGTTCTTC. It translates to CASSLQTGQFF. The variable domain in full, with the rest retrieved from reference TRBV28 and TRBJ2-1, is DVKVTQSSRYLVKRTGEKVFLECVQDMDHENMFWYRQDPGLGLRLIYFSYDVKMKEKGDIPEGYSVSREKKERFSLILESASTNQTSMYLCASSLQTGQFFGPGTRLTVL.

This chain uses TRBV11-2 with TRBJ2-1, with TRBD2 identical over 9 bases. The CDR3 consists of 15 residues. With V trimmed by 4 bases and J by 4 bases, 5 bases remained unmatched. Germline CDR1 SGHAT, CDR2 FQNNGV. The chain's CDR3 is CASSSGTSFYNEQFF. CDR3 DNA sequence: TGTGCCAGCAGCTCCGGGACTAGCTTTTACAATGAGCAGTTCTTC.

The J gene is TRBJ1-2, the V gene TRBV7-9; 7 bases match TRBD1. This CDR3 region has 15 residues. The trim removed 5 bases at V and 6 bases at J, leaving 12 bases unmatched. The germline CDR1 and CDR2 sequences are SEHNR and FQNEAQ (reference sequence). The CDR3 DNA follows: TGTGCCAGCAGCGAGAGTCCCGGGACAGTGCATGGCTACACCTTC. This codes for CASSESPGTVHGYTF. Full variable domain (remainder filled in from reference TRBV7-9 and TRBJ1-2): DTGVSQNPRHKITKRGQNVTFRCDPISEHNRLYWYRQTLGQGPEFLTYFQNEAQLEKSRLLSDRFSAERPKGSFSTLEIQRTEQGDSAMYLCASSESPGTVHGYTFGSGTRLTVV.

The rearrangement uses TRBV27 and TRBJ2-4, with a tentative D call TRBD1 (6 bases). V was trimmed by 4 bases and J by 5 bases, leaving 18 bases between them. The CDR3 is 16 residues long. CDR1 is MNHEY and CDR2 is SMNVEV in the germline V gene (reference sequence). The CDR3 sequence: CASSSFRSDRENIQYF. The CDR3 DNA reads TGTGCCAGCAGTTCATTTCGTTCGGACAGAGAAAACATTCAGTACTTC.

The chain employs TRBV5-4 and TRBJ2-5; 9 bases line up with TRBD2. Trimming at V came to 4 bases and at J to 1 base, leaving 8 bases not matched to a gene. The CDR3 is 16 residues long. Germline CDR1 and CDR2: SGHNT and YYREEE (reference sequence). CDR3 coding DNA: TGTGCCAGCAGCCCTCGGGGAGCGGGGGGCCAAGAGACCCAGTACTTC. Translating gives CASSPRGAGGQETQYF.

The CDR3 nucleotides are TGTGCCAGCAGCATACAGGGGGACACTGAAGCTTTCTTT. Encoded protein: CASSIQGDTEAFF. This chain joins TRBV7-9 and TRBJ1-1; 8 bases are a match to TRBD1. CDR3 length: 13 residues. Germline loops: CDR1 SEHNR, CDR2 FQNEAQ (reference sequence). The ends lost 5 bases at V and 3 bases at J; junction bases unmatched: 2.

This chain links TRBV24-1 with TRBJ2-2; unclear D gene. In germline, CDR1 is KGHDR, CDR2 SFDVKD. V was trimmed by 0 bases and J by 6 bases, leaving 4 bases between them. The length of the CDR3 is 13 residues. In DNA, the CDR3 is TGTGCCACCAGTGATTTGCGTGCCGGGGAGCTGTTTTTT. It is translated as CATSDLRAGELFF.

The gene calls are TRBV19 and TRBJ1-1, with a weak D call TRBD1 (5 bases). Trimming removed 6 bases from V and 7 bases from J, with 21 bases in between. Germline V gene data show CDR1 as LNHDA and CDR2 as SQIVND (reference sequence). This CDR3 region has 15 residues. The DNA of the CDR3 is TGTGCCAGTAGAACCCCGGGGCGGGTCGGGAGTGAAGCTTTCTTT. It codes for CASRTPGRVGSEAFF. Supplemented by reference TRBV19 and TRBJ1-1, the full variable domain reads DGGITQSPKYLFRKEGQNVTLSCEQNLNHDAMYWYRQDPGQGLRLIYYSQIVNDFQKGDIAEGYSVSREKKESFPLTVTSAQKNPTAFYLCASRTPGRVGSEAFFGQGTRLTVV.

This chain links TRBV3-1 (or the pseudogene TRBV3-2) with TRBJ1-4; TRBD1 might be the D (5 bases). The CDR3 is 15 residues long. Trimming took off 0 bases at V and 8 bases at J, with 13 bases between the two ends. Germline V lookup: CDR1 LGHDT, CDR2 YNNKEL (reference sequence). In DNA, the CDR3 is TGTGCCAGCAGCCAAGAATTTGCAGGGTGGGAAAAACTGTTTTTT. Amino acids: CASSQEFAGWEKLFF.

This rearrangement joins TRBV18 to TRBJ1-6; 9 nucleotides line up with TRBD1. The CDR3 consists of 14 residues. The germline V gene encodes CDR1 KGHSH and CDR2 LQKENI. Germline trimming cut 2 bases from V and 14 bases from J; bases unmatched to any gene: 7. The CDR3 region has the DNA TGTGCCAGCTCACCAGGGACAGGGCGGATCACCCTCCACTTT. Its protein product is CASSPGTGRITLHF.

This rearrangement joins TRBV19 to TRBJ2-7, with TRBD2 as a possible D gene (5 bases). Germline V CDR1 and CDR2: LNHDA, SQIVND (reference sequence). The CDR3 contains 14 residues. V was cut by 1 base and J by 4 bases, with 11 bases left in between. This chain's CDR3 is CASSIADGDYEQYF. DNA for the CDR3: TGTGCCAGTAGTATAGCGGACGGGGATTACGAGCAGTACTTC.

V usage is TRBV28 and J usage is TRBJ1-1; 11 positions agree with TRBD1. CDR3 length: 14 amino acids. Germline CDR1 is MDHEN and CDR2 is SYDVKM. The ends lost 4 bases at V and 5 bases at J; junction bases unmatched: 3. CDR3 protein: CASSSGQGATEAFF. CDR3 bases: TGTGCCAGCAGTTCAGGACAGGGGGCAACTGAAGCTTTCTTT.

The chain recombines TRBV5-1 with TRBJ2-2; the match to TRBD2 covers 7 bases. This CDR3 region has 16 residues. Germline V gene sequence: CDR1 SGHRS, CDR2 YFSETQ. V shed 1 base, J shed 0 bases, and the junction held 3 bases outside the gene matches. CDR3 loop: CASSLMGGTNTGELFF. In DNA form, the CDR3 reads TGCGCCAGCAGCTTGATGGGGGGGACGAACACCGGGGAGCTGTTTTTT.

This clone appeared a few times. The chain carries TRBV5-4 and TRBJ2-3, with TRBD1 matching over 7 bases. V gave up 5 bases and J gave up 7 bases; unmatched junction bases: 7. CDR1 is SGHNT, CDR2 YYREEE, per germline (reference sequence). CDR3 length: 13 amino acids. For the CDR3, the DNA is TGTGCCAGCAGTAGTAGGGGGCTTCATACGCAGTATTTT. This sequence encodes CASSSRGLHTQYF.

The gene calls are TRBV3-1 (or the pseudogene TRBV3-2) and TRBJ2-5; perhaps TRBD2 as D (6 bases). Per the germline V gene, CDR1 is LGHDT and CDR2 is YNNKEL (reference sequence). V lost 3 bases to trimming and J lost 4 bases, with 15 bases between them. This CDR3 comprises 15 residues. The CDR3, as DNA: TGTGCCAGCAGCCAGGGGACCGCGCGGGGAGAGACCCAGTACTTC. Its translation is CASSQGTARGETQYF.

This sequence joins TRBV10-1 and TRBJ1-4, with D possibly matching TRBD1 (5 bases). CDR3 length: 14 residues. The germline V and J ends were trimmed by 3 bases and 8 bases, with 13 bases remaining between them. Looked up from germline, CDR1 is WNHNN and CDR2 is SYGVQD (reference sequence). The CDR3 nucleotides are TGCGCCAGCAGTGATCCAGGGAACCAGGAAAAACTGTTTTTT. This translates into CASSDPGNQEKLFF.